This is a list of T cell receptor beta chains from one sample in a study of blood T cells in healthy people across ages. TCRdb recomputed calls from the 5' RACE reads with MiXCR, one row per CDR3 protein. Here the sample spans 850,000 to 950,000 distinct CDR3 sequences, more than 25% being singletons. The sequencing input was blood. The origin of the receptors is a woman over 75 in good health. Both conserved end residues are part of each CDR3. The D gene is left open where the match is weak. Clone size, where shown, is once, few, many, or a class for clones that have expanded.

>TRBV29-1|TRBJ2-3|.|many
TGCAGCATACGGGGGTCAGATACGCAGTATTTT
CSIRGSDTQYF
>TRBV20-1|TRBJ1-4|TRBD1|.
TGCAGTGCTTCCCGACAGGGCCTTAATGAAAAACTGTTTTTT
CSASRQGLNEKLFF
>TRBV7-2|TRBJ2-3|.|many
TGTGCCAGCAGCCCCCGTGGCGGGGTAGGCACAGATACGCAGTATTTT
CASSPRGGVGTDTQYF
>TRBV6-1|TRBJ2-7|TRBD2|.
TGTGCCAGCAGTCACACTAGCGGGGGGGCCGAGCAGTACTTC
CASSHTSGGAEQYF
>TRBV10-2|TRBJ1-6|.|few
TGCGCCAGCGGGGACCCTCGTCGAGGAGAACCCCTCCACTTT
CASGDPRRGEPLHF
>TRBV18|TRBJ2-1|.|many
TGTGCCAGCTCACCGGTAACAGGGATGAGAAATGAGCAGTTCTTC
CASSPVTGMRNEQFF
>TRBV7-9|TRBJ2-7|.|few
TGTGCCGGCAGCTTAGATCGGACAGCCTCCTACTACGAGCAGTACTTC
CAGSLDRTASYYEQYF
>TRBV4-1|TRBJ1-2|.|many
TGCGCCAGCAGCCAAGCCCCCGGCGGGGGGGTCTATGGCTACACCTTC
CASSQAPGGGVYGYTF
>TRBV7-2|TRBJ1-1|.|many
TGTGCCAGCAGTGGGGGGGGCACTGAAGCTTTCTTT
CASSGGGTEAFF
>TRBV7-9|TRBJ1-5|.|few
TGTGCCAGCAGGCCTCAGGGAGACGGCAATCAGCCCCAGCATTTT
CASRPQGDGNQPQHF
>TRBV20-1|TRBJ2-5|TRBD2|many
TGCAGTGCCATGAACCCGGGACTAGCGGGGGCCCTAGGGACCCAGTACTTC
CSAMNPGLAGALGTQYF
>TRBV7-2|TRBJ2-1|TRBD1|many
TGTGCCAGCAGCCTCACCGGGACAGACAATGAGCAGTTCTTC
CASSLTGTDNEQFF
>TRBV18|TRBJ2-1|TRBD1|few
TGTGCCAGCTCACACGCCGGACAGGGTTTTAACTACAATGAGCAGTTCTTC
CASSHAGQGFNYNEQFF
>TRBV6-1|TRBJ1-2|TRBD1|.
TGTGCCAGCAGTGAAGCGGGGACAGGTTCCTATGGCTACACCTTC
CASSEAGTGSYGYTF
>TRBV27|TRBJ1-2|TRBD1|.
TGTGCCAGCAGTTTATATCAGGGGGCGGACGGCTACACCTTC
CASSLYQGADGYTF
>TRBV6-5|TRBJ2-7|.|many
TGTGCCAGCAGTTCCGGACAAGTCGGGCAGTACTTC
CASSSGQVGQYF
>TRBV27|TRBJ1-6|.|few
TGTGCCAGCAGTCCCTCTAGAGATTCACCCCTCCACTTT
CASSPSRDSPLHF
>TRBV4-1|TRBJ2-7|TRBD2|many
TGCGCCAGCAGCCAGCAGCGGGGGGGCTCTGTTTACGAGCAGTACTTC
CASSQQRGGSVYEQYF
>TRBV28|TRBJ2-7|.|many
TGTGCCAGCAGTTCGCCGAGACGGGGTATTTACGAGCAGTACTTC
CASSSPRRGIYEQYF
>TRBV3-1|TRBJ2-7|.|.
TGTGCCAGCAGCCAAGGTCCGCCGGATAGCCCAAGCTCCTACGAGCAGTACTTC
CASSQGPPDSPSSYEQYF
>TRBV6-5|TRBJ2-5|TRBD1|many
TGTGCCAGCAAGAGCAGGGGGCTGGGGGAGACCCAGTACTTC
CASKSRGLGETQYF
>TRBV13|TRBJ2-1|TRBD2|many
TGTGCCAGCAGCTTAGGGCGGGGGGCGGGTGAGCAGTTCTTC
CASSLGRGAGEQFF
>TRBV19|TRBJ2-7|.|few
TGTGCCAGTAGTACGGGACACAACGAGCAGTACTTC
CASSTGHNEQYF
>TRBV7-3|TRBJ2-3|.|.
TGTGCCAGCAGCCCATCGGGACCCCCCCAGTATTTT
CASSPSGPPQYF
>TRBV7-2|TRBJ2-3|TRBD1|.
TGTGCCGGTAGCTTAGGCCGGACAGGGGTCACAGATACGCAGTATTTT
CAGSLGRTGVTDTQYF
>TRBV9|TRBJ2-3|.|.
TGTGCCAGCAGCGGGACAGAACCCACAGATACGCAGTATTTT
CASSGTEPTDTQYF
>TRBV7-2|TRBJ2-7|.|.
TGTGCCAGCAGCCCAAGGACCCCCGGGGTGTACTTC
CASSPRTPGVYF
>TRBV2|TRBJ1-1|TRBD1|.
TGTGCCAGCAGTGAAGCATGGGACAGGGGGACAAACACTGAAGCTTTCTTT
CASSEAWDRGTNTEAFF
>TRBV5-5|TRBJ2-1|.|.
TGTGCCAGCAGCTTCACGGGGCACGTTGATGAGCAGTTCTTC
CASSFTGHVDEQFF
>TRBV4-3|TRBJ2-7|.|.
TGCACCAGCAGCCAGCAGACAGATTTGGGGGAGCAGTACTTC
CTSSQQTDLGEQYF
>TRBV28|TRBJ2-7|.|many
TGTGCCAGCAGCAACACTGATCTCTCCTACGAGCAGTACTTC
CASSNTDLSYEQYF
>TRBV7-9|TRBJ2-3|.|.
TGTGCCAGCAGCTTAGCAGTCGATGCGCAGTATTTT
CASSLAVDAQYF
>TRBV11-3|TRBJ1-2|.|many
TGTGCCAGCAGCCCCAGTCGCGGAGCTAACTATGGCTACACCTTC
CASSPSRGANYGYTF
>TRBV7-2|TRBJ1-5|TRBD1|few
TGTGCCAGCAGCCGAGGACAGGGATATCAGCCCCAGCATTTT
CASSRGQGYQPQHF
>TRBV6-5|TRBJ1-5|.|many
TGTGCCAGCAGGCGGCAGGCCAATCAGCCCCAGCATTTT
CASRRQANQPQHF
>TRBV9|TRBJ2-3|.|.
TGTGCCAGCACCACTAGCGCGGGGGCCGGGACAGATACGCAGTATTTT
CASTTSAGAGTDTQYF
>TRBV7-9|TRBJ2-3|TRBD1|many
TGTGCCAGCAGCCAGCACCCGACAGGGGGAACAGATACGCAGTATTTT
CASSQHPTGGTDTQYF
>TRBV6-5|TRBJ2-2|.|many
TGTGCCAGCAGGCCCCCAGGGGTCGGGGAGCTGTTTTTT
CASRPPGVGELFF
>TRBV12-5|TRBJ2-7|TRBD2|.
TGCGCTAGTGGATCCAGCGGGAGGAGGGTCGAGCAGTACTTC
CASGSSGRRVEQYF
>TRBV5-1|TRBJ2-7|.|.
TGCGCCAGCAGCTTGGACGGGACCTCCTACGAGCAGTACTTC
CASSLDGTSYEQYF
>TRBV5-6|TRBJ2-3|.|many
TGTGCCAGCAGCGCGGGACTCTCCACAGATACGCAGTATTTT
CASSAGLSTDTQYF
>TRBV20-1|TRBJ2-7|TRBD2|.
TGCAGTGCTCGAGACCTGGGACTAGCCGCCTACGAGCAGTACTTC
CSARDLGLAAYEQYF